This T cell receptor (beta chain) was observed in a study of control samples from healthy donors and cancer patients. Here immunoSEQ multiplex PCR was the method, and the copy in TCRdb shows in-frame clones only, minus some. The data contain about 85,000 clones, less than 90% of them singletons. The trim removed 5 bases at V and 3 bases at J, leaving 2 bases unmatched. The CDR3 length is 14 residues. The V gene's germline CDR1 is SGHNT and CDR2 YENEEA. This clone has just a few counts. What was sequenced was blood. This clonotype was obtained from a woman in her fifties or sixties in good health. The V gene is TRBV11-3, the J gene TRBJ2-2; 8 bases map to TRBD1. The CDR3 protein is CASSGGQDTGELFF. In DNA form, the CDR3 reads TGTGCCAGCAGCGGGGGACAGGACACCGGGGAGCTGTTTTTT.